The 26 T cell receptor beta chains given below trace back to one sample, sequenced in a study of cytomegalovirus exposure and HLA in healthy donors. Data came from immunoSEQ multiplex PCR; TCRdb stores just in-frame clones and leaves some out. Among more than 300,000 clones listed, approximately 90% were seen once. Sequenced sample: PBMCs. Receptor source: a woman between 18 and 29 years old in good health and CMV-seronegative.

The genes are TRBV6-5 and TRBJ1-5; 8 bases agree with TRBD1. After removal of 8 bases from V and 2 bases from J, the junction contained 8 bases not matched to a gene. This CDR3 is built from 15 residues. From germline, CDR1 is MNHEY and CDR2 SVGAGI. In DNA, the CDR3 is TGTGCCAGCGCCCGGACAGGGTTCGGCAATCAGCCCCAGCATTTT. Its translation is CASARTGFGNQPQHF.

This chain links TRBV7-8 with TRBJ2-3, with 9 bases fitting TRBD2. Germline V gene sequence: CDR1 SGHVS, CDR2 FQNEAQ. V gave up 7 bases and J gave up 2 bases; unmatched junction bases: 13. CDR3 length: 17 amino acids. The CDR3 loop is CASTKDGAGGFTDTQYF. In DNA form, the CDR3 reads TGTGCCAGCACCAAAGATGGGGCGGGGGGGTTCACAGATACGCAGTATTTT.

The gene calls are TRBV6-6 and TRBJ2-3, with TRBD2 as a possible D gene (6 bases). The CDR3 loop spans 13 amino acids. Trimming took 7 bases from V and 1 from J, leaving 9 bases between them. Germline CDR1 reads MNHNY; CDR2 reads SVGAGI (reference sequence). This chain's CDR3 is CASIASGTDTQYF. The CDR3 DNA is TGTGCCAGCATAGCTAGCGGCACAGATACGCAGTATTTT.

V and J are TRBV28 and TRBJ2-7, with D perhaps matching TRBD1 (5 bases). This CDR3 has 15 residues. From germline, CDR1 is MDHEN and CDR2 SYDVKM. V was trimmed by 2 bases and J by 3 bases, leaving 14 bases between them. The CDR3 DNA reads as TGTGCCAGCAGTTTAAGACCTAGGGGTTACTACGAGCAGTACTTC. Protein sequence: CASSLRPRGYYEQYF. The full variable domain, with the rest looked up from reference TRBV28 and TRBJ2-7, is DVKVTQSSRYLVKRTGEKVFLECVQDMDHENMFWYRQDPGLGLRLIYFSYDVKMKEKGDIPEGYSVSREKKERFSLILESASTNQTSMYLCASSLRPRGYYEQYFGPGTRLTVT.

The CDR3 spells CAWSVTSGLYYEQYF. As DNA, the CDR3 is TGTGCCTGGAGTGTAACTAGCGGACTCTACTACGAGCAGTACTTC. This chain connects TRBV30 to TRBJ2-7; TRBD2 agrees at 8 bases. Germline values: CDR1 GTSNPN, CDR2 SVGIG (reference sequence). This CDR3 region has 15 residues. The trim removed 0 bases at V and 3 bases at J, leaving 7 bases unmatched. Full variable domain (missing parts from reference TRBV30 and TRBJ2-7): SQTIHQWPATLVQPVGSPLSLECTVEGTSNPNLYWYRQAAGRGLQLLFYSVGIGQISSEVPQNLSASRPQDRQFILSSKKLLLSDSGFYLCAWSVTSGLYYEQYFGPGTRLTVT.

This chain links TRBV4-2 with TRBJ2-7; 10 bases map to TRBD2. CDR1 is LGHNA, CDR2 YNFKEQ, per germline. The CDR3 runs 19 residues. The V and J ends lost 0 bases and 2 bases, in that order; junction bases with no gene match: 13. The CDR3 DNA is TGTGCCAGCAGCCAAGAGCCGGTAGTTAGCGGGAGGTCCACCTACGAGCAGTACTTC. The encoded protein is CASSQEPVVSGRSTYEQYF.

The genes are TRBV27 and TRBJ2-7; 14 bases line up with TRBD2. The germline gives CDR1 MNHEY, CDR2 SMNVEV (reference sequence). Trimming took 6 bases from V and 2 from J; bases not matched to a gene: 9. CDR3 length: 17 residues. In DNA, the CDR3 is TGTGCCAGCAGCCACGGACTAGCGGGGGGAACCACCTACGAGCAGTACTTC. This gives the protein CASSHGLAGGTTYEQYF.

The chain links TRBV29-1 to TRBJ2-7; D remains ambiguous. Germline values: CDR1 SQVTM, CDR2 ANQGSEA. The CDR3 has 13 residues. V was clipped by 2 bases and J by 4 bases, with 12 bases between them. The CDR3 region has the DNA TGCAGCGTTGAAACAGAAAGACCTTACGAGCAGTACTTC. Translating it yields CSVETERPYEQYF.

In its sample, this clone was seen a few times. This chain uses TRBV13 with TRBJ1-1, with no clear D. Trimming took off 5 bases at V and 5 bases at J, with 12 bases between the two ends. This CDR3 is 13 amino acids long. The germline V gene has CDR1 PRHDT and CDR2 FYEKMQ (reference sequence). The CDR3 sequence: CASSPEGATEAFF. Here the CDR3 DNA reads TGTGCCAGCAGCCCCGAGGGTGCAACTGAAGCTTTCTTT.

V usage is TRBV6-6 and J usage is TRBJ1-3; possibly TRBD1 for D (6 bases). The CDR3 loop spans 15 amino acids. V was cut by 0 bases and J by 2 bases, with 8 bases left in between. Germline lookup yields CDR1 MNHNY and CDR2 SVGAGI (reference sequence). DNA for the CDR3: TGTGCCAGCAGTTACTCGGGGGCGGCTGGAAACACCATATATTTT. It encodes CASSYSGAAGNTIYF.

There are a few counts of this clone. The chain combines TRBV6-6 with TRBJ2-2, with 9 positions matching TRBD1. CDR1 MNHNY and CDR2 SVGAGI come from the germline V gene (reference sequence). The CDR3 is made up of 15 amino acids. V was pared by 2 bases and J by 4 bases, with 2 bases of the junction left unmatched. DNA of the CDR3: TGTGCCAGCAGTTACCCGGGACAGGGCACCGGGGAGCTGTTTTTT. Its translation: CASSYPGQGTGELFF.

This clone was seen a handful of times. The chain employs TRBV6-1 and TRBJ2-7, with 8 bases fitting TRBD1. The CDR3 extends over 14 amino acids. After removal of 3 bases from V and 7 bases from J, the junction contained 8 bases not matched to a gene. Germline assignment: CDR1 MNHNS and CDR2 SASEGT. The DNA for the CDR3 is TGTGCCAGCAGTGAGATCAGGGGGCGATGGGAGCAGTACTTC. Encoded protein: CASSEIRGRWEQYF.

This clone was detected only a few times. The J gene is TRBJ2-7, the V gene TRBV7-9; D is possibly TRBD2 (6 bases). This CDR3 spans 16 amino acids. V was shortened by 1 base and J by 0 bases, with 13 bases between the two germline ends. Germline assignment: CDR1 SEHNR and CDR2 FQNEAQ (reference sequence). The CDR3 is CASSLGVAENSYEQYF. In DNA, the CDR3 is TGTGCCAGCAGCTTAGGTGTAGCGGAAAACTCCTACGAGCAGTACTTC.

The chain is built from TRBV18 and TRBJ2-2; TRBD1 aligns across 10 bases. V gave up 3 bases and J gave up 4 bases; unmatched junction bases: 5. This CDR3 comprises 16 residues. Germline assignment: CDR1 KGHSH and CDR2 LQKENI. DNA for the CDR3: TGTGCCAGCTCACCCCTGACAGGGGGCAGCACCGGGGAGCTGTTTTTT. Translation gives CASSPLTGGSTGELFF.

The gene calls are TRBV7-2 and TRBJ1-1; tentatively, D is TRBD1 (6 bases). V lost 1 base to trimming and J lost 11 bases, with 14 bases between them. Germline V gives CDR1 SGHTA, CDR2 FQGNSA. This CDR3 has 13 amino acids. CDR3 amino acids: CASSLGGRRDAFF. The CDR3 bases are TGTGCCAGCAGCTTAGGGGGGCGGCGTGACGCTTTCTTT.

Concerning this clone: The sample has other DNA sequences that encode this CDR3 too. The V and J genes are TRBV4-1 and TRBJ2-7, with a possible D match to TRBD2 (6 bases). The CDR3 sequence is 14 residues long. Germline lookup yields CDR1 MGHRA and CDR2 YSYEKL. Trimming pared 1 base from V and 0 bases from J, leaving 7 bases between. The DNA of the CDR3 is TGCGCCAGCAGCCAAGCGGGGGTCTCCTACGAGCAGTACTTC. This translates into CASSQAGVSYEQYF.

The chain employs TRBV30 and TRBJ1-2; D is possibly TRBD1 (5 bases). The CDR3 sequence is 13 residues long. Germline loops: CDR1 GTSNPN, CDR2 SVGIG (reference sequence). The V end was cut by 3 bases, the J end by 4 bases, with 12 bases between. CDR3 in amino acids: CAWSVTDSYGYTF. CDR3 DNA sequence: TGTGCCTGGAGCGTCACAGACAGCTATGGCTACACCTTC.

This rearrangement joins TRBV7-6 to TRBJ2-1, with D maybe TRBD2 (6 bases). The CDR3 is 15 residues long. CDR1 and CDR2 (germline): SGHVS, FNYEAQ. V was pared by 1 base and J by 6 bases, with 13 bases between. The CDR3 DNA follows: TGTGCCAGCAGCTTAGTCGGGGGACGTATCAATGAGCAGTTCTTC. Translated, it gives CASSLVGGRINEQFF. Using reference TRBV7-6 and TRBJ2-1 for the parts outside the CDR3, the full variable domain is GAGVSQSPRYKVTKRGQDVALRCDPISGHVSLYWYRQALGQGPEFLTYFNYEAQQDKSGLPNDRFSAERPEGSISTLTIQRTEQRDSAMYRCASSLVGGRINEQFFGPGTRLTVL.

V usage is TRBV27 and J usage is TRBJ2-7; TRBD1 agrees at 7 bases. Germline loops: CDR1 MNHEY, CDR2 SMNVEV (reference sequence). Trimming at V came to 6 bases and at J to 5 bases, leaving 7 bases not matched to a gene. The CDR3 is made up of 13 amino acids. The CDR3 sequence is CASSTTGPHEQYF. As DNA, the CDR3 is TGTGCCAGCAGCACGACAGGGCCCCACGAGCAGTACTTC.

V usage is TRBV18 and J usage is TRBJ1-1; no clear D. With 4 bases removed from V and 1 base from J, the gap between germline ends came to 7 bases. This CDR3 region has 13 residues. Germline CDR1 KGHSH, CDR2 LQKENI. CDR3 coding DNA: TGTGCCAGCTCACTTACAGAGAACACTGAAGCTTTCTTT. Amino acid sequence: CASSLTENTEAFF.

This clone was picked up one time. The chain links TRBV19 to TRBJ1-2; D possibly corresponds to TRBD1 (5 bases). CDR1 and CDR2 from the germline V gene are LNHDA and SQIVND (reference sequence). V gave up 3 bases and J gave up 2 bases, with 19 bases separating them. The CDR3 loop spans 17 amino acids. The CDR3, as DNA: TGTGCCAGTAGTATTAGTCAGGGCATGAATTTAAACTATGGCTACACCTTC. It encodes CASSISQGMNLNYGYTF.

The V call is TRBV5-1, the J call TRBJ2-7, with D tentatively TRBD1 (5 bases). The V gene lost 4 bases and the J gene lost 1 base, with 12 bases spanning the gap. CDR3 size: 14 residues. Looked up from germline, CDR1 is SGHRS and CDR2 is YFSETQ. CDR3 in DNA: TGCGCCAGCAGCGAGACAGTGAGGTCCTACGAGCAGTACTTC. As protein: CASSETVRSYEQYF. Filled out from reference TRBV5-1 and TRBJ2-7, the complete variable domain reads KAGVTQTPRYLIKTRGQQVTLSCSPISGHRSVSWYQQTPGQGLQFLFEYFSETQRNKGNFPGRFSGRQFSNSRSEMNVSTLELGDSALYLCASSETVRSYEQYFGPGTRLTVT.

This clone occurred a few times. This chain uses TRBV12-5 with TRBJ2-2, with 8 positions matching TRBD2. The germline CDR1 and CDR2 sequences are LGHNT and FRNRAP. With 0 bases clipped from V and 0 bases from J, the junction kept 9 bases outside the gene matches. This CDR3 contains 19 residues. DNA of the CDR3: TGTGCTAGTGGTTTGGTAACTAGCGGTACTCCCCCGAACACCGGGGAGCTGTTTTTT. Its protein product is CASGLVTSGTPPNTGELFF. The variable domain in full, with the rest retrieved from reference TRBV12-5 and TRBJ2-2, is DARVTQTPRHKVTEMGQEVTMRCQPILGHNTVFWYRQTMMQGLELLAYFRNRAPLDDSGMPKDRFSAEMPDATLATLKIQPSEPRDSAVYFCASGLVTSGTPPNTGELFFGEGSRLTVL.

This chain connects TRBV18 to TRBJ1-6, with 9 bases that match TRBD1. Germline CDR1 and CDR2: KGHSH and LQKENI. CDR3 length: 18 residues. V gave up 2 bases and J gave up 2 bases; unmatched junction bases: 7. In DNA form, the CDR3 reads TGTGCCAGCTCACCAATACAGGGGGCGCTGACCTATAATTCACCCCTCCACTTT. It is translated as CASSPIQGALTYNSPLHF.

The rearrangement links TRBV4-2 to TRBJ1-5; D is perhaps TRBD1 (5 bases). Germline CDR1 LGHNA, CDR2 YNFKEQ. The ends were cut back, 5 bases at V and 0 bases at J, with 14 bases in the middle. The CDR3 extends over 16 amino acids. The CDR3 DNA is TGTGCCAGCAGCAAAAGACAGCGGGATAGCAATCAGCCCCAGCATTTT. Its protein product is CASSKRQRDSNQPQHF.

This chain connects TRBV9 to TRBJ2-1; TRBD2 agrees at 13 bases. CDR3 length: 20 residues. Germline trimming cut 2 bases from V and 0 bases from J; bases unmatched to any gene: 11. Germline V CDR1 and CDR2: SGDLS, YYNGEE. The CDR3 DNA is TGTGCCAGCAGCGTGAATAAGGGACTAGCGGGGTTGAGCTCCTACAATGAGCAGTTCTTC. Translation gives CASSVNKGLAGLSSYNEQFF.